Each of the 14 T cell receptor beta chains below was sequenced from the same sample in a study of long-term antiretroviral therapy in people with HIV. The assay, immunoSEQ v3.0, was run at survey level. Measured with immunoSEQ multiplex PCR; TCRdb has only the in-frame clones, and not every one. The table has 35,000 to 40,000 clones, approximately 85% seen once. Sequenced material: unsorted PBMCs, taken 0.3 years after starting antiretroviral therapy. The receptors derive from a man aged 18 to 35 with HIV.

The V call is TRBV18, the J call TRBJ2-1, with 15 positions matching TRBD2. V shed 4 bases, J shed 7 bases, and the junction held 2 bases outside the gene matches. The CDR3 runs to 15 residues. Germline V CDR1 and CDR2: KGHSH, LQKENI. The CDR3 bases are TGTGCCAGCTCACTCGGACTAGCGGGGGGGAATGAGCAGTTCTTC. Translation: CASSLGLAGGNEQFF.

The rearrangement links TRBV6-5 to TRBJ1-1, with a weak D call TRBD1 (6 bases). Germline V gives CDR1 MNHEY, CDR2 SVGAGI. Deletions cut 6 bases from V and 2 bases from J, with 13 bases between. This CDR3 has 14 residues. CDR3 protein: CASRYGQSNTEAFF. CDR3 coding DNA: TGTGCCAGCAGATATGGACAGTCAAACACTGAAGCTTTCTTT.

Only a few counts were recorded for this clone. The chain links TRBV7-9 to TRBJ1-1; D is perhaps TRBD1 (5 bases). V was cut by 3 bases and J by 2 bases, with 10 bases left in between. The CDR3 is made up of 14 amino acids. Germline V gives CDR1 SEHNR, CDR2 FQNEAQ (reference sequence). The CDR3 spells CASSLGLINTEAFF. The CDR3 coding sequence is TGTGCCAGCAGCTTGGGACTTATTAACACTGAAGCTTTCTTT.

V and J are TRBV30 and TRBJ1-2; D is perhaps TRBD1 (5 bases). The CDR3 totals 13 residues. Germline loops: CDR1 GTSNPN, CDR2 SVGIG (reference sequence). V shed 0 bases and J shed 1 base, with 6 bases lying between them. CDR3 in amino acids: CAWSVDSNYGYTF. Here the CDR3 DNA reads TGTGCCTGGAGTGTTGACAGTAACTATGGCTACACCTTC.

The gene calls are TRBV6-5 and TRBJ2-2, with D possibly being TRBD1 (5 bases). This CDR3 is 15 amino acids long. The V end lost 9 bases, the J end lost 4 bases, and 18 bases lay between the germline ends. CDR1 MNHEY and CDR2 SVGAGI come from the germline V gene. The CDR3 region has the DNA TGTGCCAGTCAGTTACATGGCAGGGCCACCGGGGAGCTGTTTTTT. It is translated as CASQLHGRATGELFF.

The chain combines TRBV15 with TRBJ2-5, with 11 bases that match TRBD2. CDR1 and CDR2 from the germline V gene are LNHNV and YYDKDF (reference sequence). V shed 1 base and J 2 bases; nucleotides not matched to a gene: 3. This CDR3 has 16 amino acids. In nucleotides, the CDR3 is TGTGCCACCAGCAGAGGGGGGACTAGCGGACAAGAGACCCAGTACTTC. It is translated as CATSRGGTSGQETQYF.

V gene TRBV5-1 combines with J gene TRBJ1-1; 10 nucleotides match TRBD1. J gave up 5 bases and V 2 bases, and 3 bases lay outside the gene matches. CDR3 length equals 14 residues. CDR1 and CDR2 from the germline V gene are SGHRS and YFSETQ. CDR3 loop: CASSLWTGGTEAFF. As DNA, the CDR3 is TGCGCCAGCAGCTTATGGACAGGGGGAACTGAAGCTTTCTTT.

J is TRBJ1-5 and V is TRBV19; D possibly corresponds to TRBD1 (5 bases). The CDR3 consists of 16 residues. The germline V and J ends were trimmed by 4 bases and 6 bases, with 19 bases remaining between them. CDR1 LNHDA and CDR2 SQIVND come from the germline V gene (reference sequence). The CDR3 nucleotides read TGTGCCAGTAGTACCCGGGGGGGTTCGGATGGTCAGCCCCAGCATTTT. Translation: CASSTRGGSDGQPQHF.

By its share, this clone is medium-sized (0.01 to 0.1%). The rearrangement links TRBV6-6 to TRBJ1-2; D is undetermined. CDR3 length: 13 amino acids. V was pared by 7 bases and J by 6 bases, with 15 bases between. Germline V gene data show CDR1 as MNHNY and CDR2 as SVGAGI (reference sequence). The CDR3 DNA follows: TGTGCCAGCACAGGAAATCCCTACGATGGCTACACCTTC. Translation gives CASTGNPYDGYTF.

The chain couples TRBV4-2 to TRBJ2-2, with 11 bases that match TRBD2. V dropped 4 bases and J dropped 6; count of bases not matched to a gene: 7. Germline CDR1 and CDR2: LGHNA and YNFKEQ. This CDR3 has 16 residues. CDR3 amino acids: CASSPRLAGGSGELFF. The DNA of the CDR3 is TGTGCCAGCAGCCCTCGTTTAGCGGGGGGGTCCGGGGAGCTGTTTTTT.

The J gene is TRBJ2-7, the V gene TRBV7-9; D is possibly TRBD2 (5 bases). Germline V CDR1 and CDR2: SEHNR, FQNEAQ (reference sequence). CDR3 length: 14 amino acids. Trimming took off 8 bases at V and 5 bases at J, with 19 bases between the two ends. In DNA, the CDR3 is TGTGCCAGCTCTCGGGGTAGGAGTGGGGACGAGCAGTACTTC. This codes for CASSRGRSGDEQYF.

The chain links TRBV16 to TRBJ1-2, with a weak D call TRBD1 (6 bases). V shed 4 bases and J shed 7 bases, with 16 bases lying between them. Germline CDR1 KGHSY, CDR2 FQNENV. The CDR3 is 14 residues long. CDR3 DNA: TGTGCCAGCAGCCCCTCTACCTCAGGGGTTGGCTACACCTTC. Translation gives CASSPSTSGVGYTF.

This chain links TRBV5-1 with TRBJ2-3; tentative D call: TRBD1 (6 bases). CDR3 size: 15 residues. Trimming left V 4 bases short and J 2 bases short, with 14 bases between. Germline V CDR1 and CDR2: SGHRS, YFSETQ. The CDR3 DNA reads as TGCGCCAGCAGCCGACAGGCCCCCCCCACAGATACGCAGTATTTT. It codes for CASSRQAPPTDTQYF.

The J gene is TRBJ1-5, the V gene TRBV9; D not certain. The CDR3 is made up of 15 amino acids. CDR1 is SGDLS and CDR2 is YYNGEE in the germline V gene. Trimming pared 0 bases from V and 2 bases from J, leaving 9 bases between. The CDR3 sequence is CASSVAPVGNQPQHF. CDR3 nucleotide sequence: TGTGCCAGCAGCGTAGCCCCAGTCGGCAATCAGCCCCAGCATTTT.